The 3 T cell receptor beta chains in this list originate from one sample, sequenced in a study of T cells in Graves' hyperthyroidism and ophthalmopathy. Using RNA transcripts as the source, TCR beta CDR3 regions were amplified. HTBI primers were used for first-round RT-PCR of the TCR CDR3. TCRdb re-analysed the multiplex PCR reads in MiXCR, keeping a single row per CDR3 protein. Among 500,000 to 750,000 distinct CDR3 sequences, 15% to 18% were seen once, and the ten largest hold around 7.5%. Sequenced material: blood. The receptor source for this set is a woman in her thirties with Graves' hyperthyroidism.

This clonotype showed up many times. The chain employs TRBV28 and TRBJ2-5; 8 bases line up with TRBD1. Germline V gene sequence: CDR1 MDHEN, CDR2 SYDVKM. J gave up 7 bases and V 5 bases, and 6 bases lay outside the gene matches. CDR3 length equals 13 residues. The chain's CDR3 is CASSLRTGTTQYF. The CDR3 DNA sequence: TGTGCCAGCAGTCTTAGGACAGGGACGACCCAGTACTTC.

This sequence joins TRBV7-9 and TRBJ1-1; a possible D gene is TRBD1 (5 bases). CDR1 is SEHNR and CDR2 is FQNEAQ in the germline V gene (reference sequence). The CDR3 consists of 13 residues. V was clipped by 10 bases and J by 5 bases, with 17 bases between them. The CDR3 here is CAIHPQGGTEAFF. DNA for the CDR3: TGTGCCATACACCCCCAGGGCGGGACTGAAGCTTTCTTT.

There are a few counts of this clonotype. This chain links TRBV7-9 with TRBJ2-1; TRBD2 might be the D (7 bases). V was shortened by 5 bases and J by 0 bases, with 17 bases between the two germline ends. Germline V lookup: CDR1 SEHNR, CDR2 FQNEAQ (reference sequence). The CDR3 runs to 17 residues. The CDR3 DNA reads as TGTGCCAGCAGCCTAGGGGGACTACTGAGCTCCTACAATGAGCAGTTCTTC. Translated: CASSLGGLLSSYNEQFF.